This is a list of T cell receptor beta chains from one sample in a study of cytomegalovirus exposure and HLA in healthy donors. Libraries were prepared by immunoSEQ multiplex PCR; TCRdb keeps only in-frame clonotypes and omits some of them. The sample shows about 260,000 clones, 65% to 85% of them seen only once. The sample comprised PBMCs. These receptors all come from a female donor in good health and CMV-seronegative. CDR3s include the opening cysteine and the closing phenylalanine or tryptophan. Fields, in order: V gene, J gene, CDR3 protein.

v_call: TRBV29-1
j_call: TRBJ1-2
cdr3_aa: CSGGQGGNYGYTF

v_call: TRBV7-3
j_call: TRBJ2-7
cdr3_aa: CASSLLSGEYYEQYF

v_call: TRBV10-3
j_call: -
cdr3_aa: CAISGFQGAGIFGEQYF

v_call: TRBV7-3
j_call: TRBJ2-1
cdr3_aa: CASSDGTSDEQFF

v_call: TRBV7-2
j_call: TRBJ1-2
cdr3_aa: CASSLVLQASYGDTF

v_call: TRBV7-2
j_call: TRBJ2-3
cdr3_aa: CASRPGGTDTQYF

v_call: TRBV28
j_call: TRBJ1-5
cdr3_aa: CASSPQGYNQPQHF

v_call: TRBV18
j_call: TRBJ1-2
cdr3_aa: CASSPNPDSYGYTF

v_call: TRBV4-2
j_call: TRBJ2-5
cdr3_aa: CASSQGTAGGRETQYF

v_call: TRBV6-6
j_call: -
cdr3_aa: CASTVAESYEQYF

v_call: TRBV5-6
j_call: TRBJ1-1
cdr3_aa: CASSLAGLQPNTEAFF

v_call: TRBV27
j_call: TRBJ1-2
cdr3_aa: CASSLAVRDRGDYGYTF

v_call: TRBV2
j_call: TRBJ2-5
cdr3_aa: CASSGDPRGETQYF

v_call: TRBV25-1
j_call: TRBJ1-2
cdr3_aa: CASSEPFEGAVDYGYTF

v_call: TRBV5-1
j_call: TRBJ2-1
cdr3_aa: CASSLERGTASGEQFF

v_call: TRBV2
j_call: TRBJ2-5
cdr3_aa: CASRVAGEETQYF

v_call: TRBV28
j_call: TRBJ1-2
cdr3_aa: CASRMVGADVTF

v_call: TRBV27
j_call: TRBJ2-5
cdr3_aa: CASIGGLAGGETQYF

v_call: TRBV6-4
j_call: TRBJ2-3
cdr3_aa: CASSLLAGGTDTQYF

v_call: TRBV19
j_call: TRBJ2-2
cdr3_aa: CASSETGGTGELFF

v_call: TRBV6-5
j_call: TRBJ1-2
cdr3_aa: CASSYSLGRGLGYTF

v_call: TRBV2
j_call: TRBJ2-7
cdr3_aa: CASSLGTTPYEQYF

v_call: TRBV6-5
j_call: TRBJ2-1
cdr3_aa: CASSPSGAYNEQFF

v_call: TRBV10-3
j_call: TRBJ2-5
cdr3_aa: CAISEPEGGTQYF

v_call: TRBV11-2
j_call: TRBJ2-1
cdr3_aa: CASSFQLAGGPGVTEQFF

v_call: TRBV18
j_call: TRBJ2-7
cdr3_aa: CASSPTLARYEQYF

v_call: TRBV6-1
j_call: TRBJ1-1
cdr3_aa: CASSDLQGYTEAFF

v_call: TRBV5-4
j_call: TRBJ2-7
cdr3_aa: CASSFGTDYERYF